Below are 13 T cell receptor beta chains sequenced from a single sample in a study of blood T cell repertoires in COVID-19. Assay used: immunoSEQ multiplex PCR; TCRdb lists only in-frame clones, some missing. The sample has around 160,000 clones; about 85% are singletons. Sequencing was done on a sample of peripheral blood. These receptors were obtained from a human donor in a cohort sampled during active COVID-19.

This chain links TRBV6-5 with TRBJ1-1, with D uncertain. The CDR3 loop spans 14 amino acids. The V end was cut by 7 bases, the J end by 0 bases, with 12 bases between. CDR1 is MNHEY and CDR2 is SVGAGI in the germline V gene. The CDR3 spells CASTSTLMNTEAFF. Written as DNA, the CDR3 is TGTGCCAGCACCTCGACACTCATGAACACTGAAGCTTTCTTT.

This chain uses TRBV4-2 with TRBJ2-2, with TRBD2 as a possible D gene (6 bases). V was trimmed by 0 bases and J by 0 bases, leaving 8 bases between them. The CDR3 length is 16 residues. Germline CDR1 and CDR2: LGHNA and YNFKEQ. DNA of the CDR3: TGTGCCAGCAGCCAAGAATTAGCGGCGAACACCGGGGAGCTGTTTTTT. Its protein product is CASSQELAANTGELFF.

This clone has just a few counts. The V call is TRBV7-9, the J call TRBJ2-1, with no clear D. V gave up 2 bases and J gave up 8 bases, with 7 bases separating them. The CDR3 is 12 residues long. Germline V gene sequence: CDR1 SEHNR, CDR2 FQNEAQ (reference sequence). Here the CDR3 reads CASSLNNDEQFF. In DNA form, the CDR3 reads TGTGCCAGCAGCTTAAATAATGATGAGCAGTTCTTC. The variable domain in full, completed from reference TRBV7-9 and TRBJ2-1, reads DTGVSQNPRHKITKRGQNVTFRCDPISEHNRLYWYRQTLGQGPEFLTYFQNEAQLEKSRLLSDRFSAERPKGSFSTLEIQRTEQGDSAMYLCASSLNNDEQFFGPGTRLTVL.

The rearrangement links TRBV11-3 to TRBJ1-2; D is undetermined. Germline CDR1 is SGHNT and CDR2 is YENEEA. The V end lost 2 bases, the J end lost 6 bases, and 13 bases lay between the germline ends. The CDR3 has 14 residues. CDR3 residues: CASSLSRGDHGYTF. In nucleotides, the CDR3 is TGTGCCAGCAGCTTATCCCGGGGAGATCATGGCTACACCTTC. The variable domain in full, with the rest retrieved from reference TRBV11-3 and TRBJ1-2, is EAGVVQSPRYKIIEKKQPVAFWCNPISGHNTLYWYLQNLGQGPELLIRYENEEAVDDSQLPKDRFSAERLKGVDSTLKIQPAELGDSAVYLCASSLSRGDHGYTFGSGTRLTVV.

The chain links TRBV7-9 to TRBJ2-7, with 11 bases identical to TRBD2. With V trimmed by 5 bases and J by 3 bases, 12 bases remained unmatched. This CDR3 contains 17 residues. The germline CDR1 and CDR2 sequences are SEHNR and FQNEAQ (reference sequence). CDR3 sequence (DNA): TGTGCCAGCAGCGGCGCATGGGGACTAGCGGACAGCTACGAGCAGTACTTC. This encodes CASSGAWGLADSYEQYF.

CDR3 protein: CASSEGRGAPASSVGQFF. The CDR3 DNA sequence: TGTGCCAGCAGCGAGGGGAGGGGAGCGCCGGCTAGTTCAGTGGGGCAGTTCTTC. The chain has TRBV9 and TRBJ2-1, with 7 bases identical to TRBD2. The ends lost 3 bases at V and 12 bases at J; junction bases unmatched: 24. Germline loops: CDR1 SGDLS, CDR2 YYNGEE. The CDR3 has 18 residues.

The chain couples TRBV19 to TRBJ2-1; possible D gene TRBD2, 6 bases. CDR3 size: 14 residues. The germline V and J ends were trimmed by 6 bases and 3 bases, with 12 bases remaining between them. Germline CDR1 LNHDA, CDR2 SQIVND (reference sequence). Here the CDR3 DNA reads TGTGCCAGTAGCGGGGACTCCTACTACAATGAGCAGTTCTTC. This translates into CASSGDSYYNEQFF.

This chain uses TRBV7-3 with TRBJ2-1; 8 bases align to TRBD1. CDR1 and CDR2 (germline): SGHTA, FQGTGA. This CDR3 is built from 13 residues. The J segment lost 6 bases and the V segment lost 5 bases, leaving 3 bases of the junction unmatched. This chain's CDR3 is CASSATGVNEQFF. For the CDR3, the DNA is TGTGCCAGCAGCGCGACAGGGGTCAATGAGCAGTTCTTC.

Written as DNA, the CDR3 is TGTGCCAGCAGCTCCGACATAGGTGAGCAGTTCTTC. Its translation is CASSSDIGEQFF. This chain links TRBV5-4 with TRBJ2-1; D is uncertain. The germline V and J ends were trimmed by 3 bases and 9 bases, with 10 bases remaining between them. The germline CDR1 and CDR2 sequences are SGHNT and YYREEE (reference sequence). The CDR3 extends over 12 amino acids.

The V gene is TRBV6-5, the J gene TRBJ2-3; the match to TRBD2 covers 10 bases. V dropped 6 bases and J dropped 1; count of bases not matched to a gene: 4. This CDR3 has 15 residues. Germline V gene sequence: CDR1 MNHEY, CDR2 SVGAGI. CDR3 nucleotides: TGTGCCAGCAGCTTAGCGGGGGGTGGCACAGATACGCAGTATTTT. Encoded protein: CASSLAGGGTDTQYF.

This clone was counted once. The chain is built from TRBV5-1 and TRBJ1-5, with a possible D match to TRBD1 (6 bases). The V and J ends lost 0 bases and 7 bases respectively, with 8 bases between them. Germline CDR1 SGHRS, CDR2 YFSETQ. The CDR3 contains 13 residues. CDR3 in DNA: TGCGCCAGCAGCTTGGAGGGACACCAGCCCCAGCATTTT. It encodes CASSLEGHQPQHF.

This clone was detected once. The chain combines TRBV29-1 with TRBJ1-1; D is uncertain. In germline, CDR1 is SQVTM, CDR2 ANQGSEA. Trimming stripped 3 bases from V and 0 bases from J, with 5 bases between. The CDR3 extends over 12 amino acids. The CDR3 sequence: CSVDRMNTEAFF. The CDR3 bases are TGCAGCGTTGACAGGATGAACACTGAAGCTTTCTTT.

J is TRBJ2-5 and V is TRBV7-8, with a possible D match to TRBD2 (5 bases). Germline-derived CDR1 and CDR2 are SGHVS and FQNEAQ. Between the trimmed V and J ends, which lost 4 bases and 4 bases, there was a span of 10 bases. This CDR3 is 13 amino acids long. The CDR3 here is CASSSSFLETQYF. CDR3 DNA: TGTGCCAGCAGCTCTAGCTTTTTAGAGACCCAGTACTTC.